Below are 11 T cell receptor beta chains sequenced from a single sample in a study of draining lymph node invasion in breast cancer. Cells sorted as CD4+ CD45RA- CD25high were taken as memory regulatory T cells. TCRdb reanalysed the bulk RNA-seq reads using MiXCR and keeps one entry per CDR3 protein. Seen here are about 3,100 distinct CDR3 sequences, roughly 47% observed once, and the top ten hold more than 3%. The sequencing sample was made of sorted memory Tregs from a lymph node. The receptors were gathered from a female donor with luminal breast cancer.

Only a few counts were recorded for this clonotype. This chain links TRBV20-1 with TRBJ1-4, with 7 nucleotides matching TRBD1. Germline V gene lookup returns CDR1 DFQATT and CDR2 SNEGSKA (reference sequence). The CDR3 has 16 amino acids. The junction had 11 bases not matched to a gene; V was cut back by 0 bases and J by 7 bases. The DNA of the CDR3 is TGCAGTGCTAGAGAGCCCGTGGGCAGGGGGGGTGAAAAACTGTTTTTT. Amino acid sequence: CSAREPVGRGGEKLFF.

This clonotype was found a few times. The chain joins TRBV28 to TRBJ1-3; TRBD1 agrees at 7 bases. The V gene end was trimmed by 7 bases and the J gene end by 3 bases; junction bases not matched to a gene: 27. The V gene's germline CDR1 is MDHEN and CDR2 SYDVKM. This CDR3 has 21 residues. The CDR3 here is CASTPGGFGTAVPQDGNTIYF. Here the CDR3 DNA reads TGTGCCAGCACTCCAGGGGGTTTTGGGACGGCTGTGCCGCAAGATGGAAACACCATATATTTT.

In this sample, this clonotype turned up a few times. J is TRBJ1-1 and V is TRBV11-2, with D perhaps matching TRBD1 (5 bases). V was trimmed by 3 bases and J by 12 bases, leaving 23 bases between them. The germline CDR1 and CDR2 sequences are SGHAT and FQNNGV. This CDR3 has 15 residues. Here the CDR3 reads CASSLIGLRGREPFF. The CDR3 DNA follows: TGTGCCAGCAGCTTGATAGGGTTAAGGGGCAGGGAACCTTTCTTT.

This clonotype was seen just once. V usage is TRBV5-1 and J usage is TRBJ1-2, with a possible D match to TRBD1 (5 bases). V gave up 4 bases and J gave up 8 bases, with 15 bases separating them. The germline V gene has CDR1 SGHRS and CDR2 YFSETQ. The CDR3 is 13 amino acids. This CDR3 reads CASSPGGMEGYTF. For the CDR3, the DNA is TGCGCCAGCAGCCCCGGGGGGATGGAAGGCTACACCTTC.

The chain couples TRBV29-1 to TRBJ2-1, with 8 bases lining up with TRBD1. J gave up 7 bases and V 5 bases, and 7 bases lay outside the gene matches. The CDR3 has 13 amino acids. Germline V lookup: CDR1 SQVTM, CDR2 ANQGSEA. Here the CDR3 reads CSVRTGGTNEQFF. The CDR3, as DNA: TGCAGCGTTCGAACAGGGGGTACGAATGAGCAGTTCTTC.

The V gene is TRBV6-2 or TRBV6-3, the J gene TRBJ1-5, with a weak D call TRBD1 (6 bases). V lost 2 bases and J lost 7, with 18 bases in between. Germline lookup yields CDR1 MNHEY and CDR2 SVGEGT. This CDR3 is 16 amino acids long. The CDR3 loop reads CASSYGGAVLGQPQHF. In DNA form, the CDR3 reads TGTGCCAGCAGTTACGGGGGGGCGGTCCTGGGGCAGCCCCAGCATTTT.

This clonotype has a handful of counts. The genes are TRBV7-6 and TRBJ2-1, with TRBD2 identical over 7 bases. This CDR3 contains 17 residues. V lost 5 bases to trimming and J lost 0 bases; unmatched junction nucleotides: 10. CDR1 and CDR2 (germline): SGHVS, FNYEAQ. Here the CDR3 DNA reads TGTGCCAGCAGCCGTAGCGGGCAGACCCTCTCCTACAATGAGCAGTTCTTC. Its protein product is CASSRSGQTLSYNEQFF.

CDR3 DNA sequence: TGTGCCAGCAGCCAAGGAAGTTGGGGAAGCGAGCAGTACTTC. It translates to CASSQGSWGSEQYF. The rearrangement links TRBV14 to TRBJ2-7; D gene uncertain. The CDR3 is 14 residues long. Germline lookup yields CDR1 SGHDN and CDR2 FVKESK. Deletions cut 1 base from V and 6 bases from J, with 13 bases between.

The J gene is TRBJ1-5, the V gene TRBV7-2; TRBD1 might be the D (5 bases). Germline V gene data show CDR1 as SGHTA and CDR2 as FQGNSA. The CDR3 totals 14 residues. The V and J ends lost 5 bases and 6 bases respectively, with 14 bases between them. The CDR3 reads CASSHPGGGQPQHF. The DNA of the CDR3 is TGTGCCAGCAGCCACCCGGGTGGGGGTCAGCCCCAGCATTTT.

The V call is TRBV14, the J call TRBJ2-1; D unresolved. This CDR3 region has 13 residues. V lost 0 bases and J 4 bases, leaving 4 bases between the germline ends. Germline CDR1 and CDR2: SGHDN and FVKESK. CDR3 protein: CASSQETYNEQFF. The CDR3 nucleotides read TGTGCCAGCAGCCAAGAGACTTACAATGAGCAGTTCTTC.

This clonotype was seen more than once but under ten times. This chain uses TRBV28 with TRBJ2-7; a possible D gene is TRBD2 (6 bases). The CDR3 runs 14 residues. Germline V lookup: CDR1 MDHEN, CDR2 SYDVKM. V was cut by 3 bases and J by 2 bases, with 11 bases left in between. The CDR3 region is CASSFRGFAYEQYF. The DNA of the CDR3 is TGTGCCAGCAGTTTTCGGGGGTTCGCCTACGAGCAGTACTTC.